The T cell receptor (beta chain) under discussion was sequenced for a study of T cell responses to AZD1222 COVID-19 vaccine. Deletions cut 7 bases from V and 9 bases from J, with 21 bases between. Germline-derived CDR1 and CDR2 are MDHEN and SYDVKM. The CDR3 runs to 14 residues. The study, taken as a whole, reports: Among vaccine-associated CD4 TCRs, coverage spanned spike, with dominance at 160-218 and 743-854. It was only after the peak T cell response that any repertoires were sampled. Clonal diversity was possibly underestimated, and the donors were mostly white British, with more females. Compared with day 0, the breadth and depth of the Spike-specific TCR repertoire rose significantly after two doses of AZD1222.

Sequencing used immunoSEQ multiplex PCR; TCRdb keeps in-frame clones, though not all of them. This table holds about 140,000 clones, roughly 93% found once. A word on this clone: What it recognizes is unknown.

The specimen comprised peripheral blood, sampled after recovery from COVID-19. The J gene is TRBJ1-1, the V gene TRBV28; D is uncertain. This receptor was obtained from an adult who had recovered from COVID-19. The CDR3 region has the DNA TGTGCCAGCACCACACTTCCATTAACTTCCCAAGCTTTCTTT. This gives the protein CASTTLPLTSQAFF.